The rows below give T cell receptor beta chains drawn from one sample of a study of beta chain features in type 1 diabetes. Measured with immunoSEQ multiplex PCR; TCRdb has only the in-frame clones, and not every one. The table has 250,000 or so clones, 27% seen once. The source material was central memory CD4+ T cells from blood. Receptor source: a man aged 25-45 years in good health. CDR3s include the opening cysteine and the closing phenylalanine or tryptophan.

J,V,CDR3
TRBJ1-1,TRBV29-1,CSVGTVVNTEAFF
TRBJ2-5,TRBV14,CASAPLRKRETQYF
TRBJ2-1,TRBV4-2,CASSQDDQGLNEQFF
TRBJ2-3,TRBV15,CATGQGHTQYF
TRBJ2-5,TRBV9,CASSVGAIRFGETQYF
TRBJ2-5,TRBV6-6,CASSSTGIQETQYF
TRBJ1-2,TRBV30,CAWSPGYGYTF
TRBJ2-1,TRBV21-1,CASSKEVQGWNEQFF
TRBJ2-3,TRBV5-1,CASSFLGTSTDTQYF
TRBJ1-2,TRBV9,CASSVGGGSGYTF
TRBJ1-1,TRBV7-9,CASSLARGGNTEAFF
TRBJ2-7,TRBV11-2,CATMGQESYEQYF
TRBJ1-6,TRBV5-4,CASSSRQGYSPLHF